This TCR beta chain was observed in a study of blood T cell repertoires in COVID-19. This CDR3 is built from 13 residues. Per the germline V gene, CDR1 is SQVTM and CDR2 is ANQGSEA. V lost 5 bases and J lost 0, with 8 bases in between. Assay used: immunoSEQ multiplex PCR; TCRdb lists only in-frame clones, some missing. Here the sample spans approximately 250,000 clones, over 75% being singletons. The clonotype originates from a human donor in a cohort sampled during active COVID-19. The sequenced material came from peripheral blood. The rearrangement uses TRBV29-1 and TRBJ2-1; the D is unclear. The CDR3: CSVIIGSYNEQFF. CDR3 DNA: TGCAGCGTTATTATCGGCTCCTACAATGAGCAGTTCTTC.